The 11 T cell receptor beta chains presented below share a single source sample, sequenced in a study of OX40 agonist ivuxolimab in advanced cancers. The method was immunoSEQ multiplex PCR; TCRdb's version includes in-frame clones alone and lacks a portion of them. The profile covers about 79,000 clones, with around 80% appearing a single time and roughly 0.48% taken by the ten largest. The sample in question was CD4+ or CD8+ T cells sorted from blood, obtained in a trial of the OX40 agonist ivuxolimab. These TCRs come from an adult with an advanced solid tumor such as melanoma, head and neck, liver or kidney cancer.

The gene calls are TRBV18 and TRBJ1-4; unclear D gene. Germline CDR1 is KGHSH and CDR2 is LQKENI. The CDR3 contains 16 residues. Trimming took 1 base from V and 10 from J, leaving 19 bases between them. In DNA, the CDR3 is TGTGCCAGCTCACCACAACCTACGGACCTTCTTGGAAAACTGTTTTTT. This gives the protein CASSPQPTDLLGKLFF.

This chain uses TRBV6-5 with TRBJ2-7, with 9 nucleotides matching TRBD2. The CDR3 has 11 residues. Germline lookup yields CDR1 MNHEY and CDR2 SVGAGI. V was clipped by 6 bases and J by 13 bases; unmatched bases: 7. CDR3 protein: CASRTSGASYF. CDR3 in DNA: TGTGCCAGCAGGACTAGCGGAGCTAGTTACTTC.

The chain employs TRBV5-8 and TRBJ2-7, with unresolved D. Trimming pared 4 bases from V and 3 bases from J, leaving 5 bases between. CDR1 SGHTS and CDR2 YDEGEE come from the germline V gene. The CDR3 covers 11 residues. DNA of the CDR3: TGTGCCAGCAGCGCAAGCTACGAGCAGTACTTC. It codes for CASSASYEQYF. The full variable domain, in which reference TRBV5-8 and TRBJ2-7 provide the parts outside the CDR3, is EAGVTQSPTHLIKTRGQQATLRCSPISGHTSVYWYQQALGLGLQFLLWYDEGEERNRGNFPPRFSGRQFPNYSSELNVNALELEDSALYLCASSASYEQYFGPGTRLTVT.

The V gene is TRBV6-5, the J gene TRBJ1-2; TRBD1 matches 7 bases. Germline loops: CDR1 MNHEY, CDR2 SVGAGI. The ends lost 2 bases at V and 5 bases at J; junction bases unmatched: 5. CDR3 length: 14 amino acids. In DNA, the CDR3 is TGTGCCAGCAGTTACGCCGGGACAGAATATGGCTACACCTTC. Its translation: CASSYAGTEYGYTF.

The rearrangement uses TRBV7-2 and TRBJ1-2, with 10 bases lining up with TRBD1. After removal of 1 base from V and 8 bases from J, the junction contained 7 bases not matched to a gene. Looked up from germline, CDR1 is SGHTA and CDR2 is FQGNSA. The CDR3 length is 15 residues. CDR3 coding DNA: TGTGCCAGCAGCTTAGGGGGACAGGGGCGTTACGGCTACACCTTC. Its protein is CASSLGGQGRYGYTF.

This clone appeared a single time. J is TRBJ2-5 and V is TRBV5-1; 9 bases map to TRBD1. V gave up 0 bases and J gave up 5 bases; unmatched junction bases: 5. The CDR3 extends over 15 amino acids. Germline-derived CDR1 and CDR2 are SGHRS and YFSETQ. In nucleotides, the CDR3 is TGCGCCAGCAGCTTGGGACAGGGGGTGGTTGAGACCCAGTACTTC. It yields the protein CASSLGQGVVETQYF. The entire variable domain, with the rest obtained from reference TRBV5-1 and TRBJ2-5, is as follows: KAGVTQTPRYLIKTRGQQVTLSCSPISGHRSVSWYQQTPGQGLQFLFEYFSETQRNKGNFPGRFSGRQFSNSRSEMNVSTLELGDSALYLCASSLGQGVVETQYFGPGTRLLVL.

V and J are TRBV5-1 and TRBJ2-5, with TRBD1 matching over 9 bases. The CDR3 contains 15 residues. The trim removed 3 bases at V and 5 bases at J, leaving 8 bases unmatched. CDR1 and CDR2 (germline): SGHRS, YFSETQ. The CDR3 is CASSWETGGLETQYF. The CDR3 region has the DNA TGCGCCAGCAGCTGGGAGACAGGGGGGCTGGAGACCCAGTACTTC.

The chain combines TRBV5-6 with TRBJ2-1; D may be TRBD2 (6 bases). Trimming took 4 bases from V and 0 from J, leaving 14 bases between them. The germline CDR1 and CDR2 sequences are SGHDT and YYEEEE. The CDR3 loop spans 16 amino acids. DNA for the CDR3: TGTGCCAGCAGCCGACCGGGACTCTCCTCCTACAATGAGCAGTTCTTC. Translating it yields CASSRPGLSSYNEQFF.

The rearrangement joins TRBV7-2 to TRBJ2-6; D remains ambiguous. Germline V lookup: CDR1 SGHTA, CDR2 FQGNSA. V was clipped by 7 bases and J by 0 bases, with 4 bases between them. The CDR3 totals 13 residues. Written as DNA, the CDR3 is TGTGCCAGCAAAAGCTCTGGGGCCAACGTCCTGACTTTC. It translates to CASKSSGANVLTF. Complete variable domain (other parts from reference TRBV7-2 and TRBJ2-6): GAGVSQSPSNKVTEKGKDVELRCDPISGHTALYWYRQSLGQGLEFLIYFQGNSAPDKSGLPSDRFSAERTGGSVSTLTIQRTQQEDSAVYLCASKSSGANVLTFGAGSRLTVL.

The CDR3 nucleotides are TGTGCCAGCAGCCCCGGGTCGAGGGAAGTCTCCTACGAGCAGTACTTC. Protein product: CASSPGSREVSYEQYF. The genes are TRBV6-6 and TRBJ2-7; TRBD2 is a possible D gene (5 bases). V was shortened by 6 bases and J by 0 bases, with 18 bases between the two germline ends. The CDR3 runs to 16 residues. CDR1 and CDR2 (germline): MNHNY, SVGAGI (reference sequence).

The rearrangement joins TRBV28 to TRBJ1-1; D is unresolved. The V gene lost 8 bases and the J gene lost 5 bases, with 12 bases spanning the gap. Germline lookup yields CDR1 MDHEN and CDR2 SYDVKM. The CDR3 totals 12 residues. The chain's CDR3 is CASHSGWTEAFF. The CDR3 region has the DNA TGTGCCAGCCACTCCGGCTGGACTGAAGCTTTCTTT.